This TCR beta chain was recovered during a study of shared clonotypes between healthy human individuals. The assay ran at deep level. The data were produced by immunoSEQ multiplex PCR, yet TCRdb's version contains in-frame clones alone and is incomplete. The sample contains some 2,100,000 clones, just over 90% of which appear only once. Positive CCR7 selection of CD45RO-negative cells yielded the naive CD8 cells, and terminally differentiated effector memory CD45RA+ cells were excluded. CDR1 and CDR2 (germline): MGHRA, YSYEKL. The J segment lost 4 bases and the V segment lost 4 bases, leaving 8 bases of the junction unmatched. This CDR3 has 15 amino acids.

The chain recombines TRBV4-1 with TRBJ2-7; 9 bases are shared with TRBD1. The TCR originated in a man younger than 35 in good health. Some clones in this sample may be carry-over from other donors' samples. The sequenced sample consisted of naive CD8+ T cells from PBMCs. The CDR3 coding sequence is TGCGCCAGCAGCCCCCGGACAGGGGATTTATACGAGCAGTACTTC. Translating gives CASSPRTGDLYEQYF.